This TCR beta chain is from a study of blood T cell repertoires in COVID-19. Across the whole study: Some COVID-19 samples were acute and others convalescent; all came from the United States, Italy and Spain.

Germline CDR1 is MRHNA and CDR2 is SNTAGT. J was trimmed by 8 bases and V by 6 bases; bases with no gene match: 6. The CDR3 is 13 residues long. Measured with immunoSEQ multiplex PCR; TCRdb has only the in-frame clones, and not every one. The data show about 280,000 clones, 85% to 90% seen once. The chain carries TRBV6-4 and TRBJ1-2, with 10 bases that match TRBD1. The origin of this receptor is a human donor in a cohort sampled during active COVID-19. Sequencing was done on a sample of peripheral blood. The CDR3 DNA reads TGTGCCAGCAGCCAGGGACAGGGGCACGGCTACACCTTC. As protein: CASSQGQGHGYTF.